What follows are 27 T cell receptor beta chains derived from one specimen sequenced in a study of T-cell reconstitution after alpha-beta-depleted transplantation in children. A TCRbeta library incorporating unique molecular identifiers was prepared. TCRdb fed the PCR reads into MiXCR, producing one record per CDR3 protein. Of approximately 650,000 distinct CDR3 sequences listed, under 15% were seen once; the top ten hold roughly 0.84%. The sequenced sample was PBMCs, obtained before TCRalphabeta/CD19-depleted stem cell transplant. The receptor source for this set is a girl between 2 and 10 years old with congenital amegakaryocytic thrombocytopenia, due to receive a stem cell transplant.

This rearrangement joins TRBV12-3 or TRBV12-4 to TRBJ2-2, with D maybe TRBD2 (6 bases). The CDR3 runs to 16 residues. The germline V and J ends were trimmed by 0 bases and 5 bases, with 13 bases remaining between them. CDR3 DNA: TGTGCCAGCAGTTTAGCTCCCGGGAGAAGGACCGGGGAGCTGTTTTTT. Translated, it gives CASSLAPGRRTGELFF.

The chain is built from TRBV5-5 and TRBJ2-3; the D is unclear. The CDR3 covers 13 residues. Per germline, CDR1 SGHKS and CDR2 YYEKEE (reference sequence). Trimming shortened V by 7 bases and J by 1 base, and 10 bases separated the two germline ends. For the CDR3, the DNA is TGTGCCAGCCGCCCTGTCGGCACAGATACGCAGTATTTT. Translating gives CASRPVGTDTQYF.

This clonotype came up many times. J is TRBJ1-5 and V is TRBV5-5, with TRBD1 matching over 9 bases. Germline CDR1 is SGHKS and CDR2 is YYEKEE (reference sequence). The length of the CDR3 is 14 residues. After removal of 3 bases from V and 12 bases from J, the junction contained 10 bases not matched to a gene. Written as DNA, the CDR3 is TGTGCCAGCAGCTCTGTGACAGGGGGAAGGAACCAGCATTTT. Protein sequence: CASSSVTGGRNQHF.

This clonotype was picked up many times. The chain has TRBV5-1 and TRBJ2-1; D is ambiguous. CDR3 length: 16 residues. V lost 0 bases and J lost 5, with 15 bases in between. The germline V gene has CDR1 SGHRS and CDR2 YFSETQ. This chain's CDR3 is CASSLVGSTFHNEQFF. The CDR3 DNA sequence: TGCGCCAGCAGCTTGGTTGGGTCCACTTTTCACAATGAGCAGTTCTTC.

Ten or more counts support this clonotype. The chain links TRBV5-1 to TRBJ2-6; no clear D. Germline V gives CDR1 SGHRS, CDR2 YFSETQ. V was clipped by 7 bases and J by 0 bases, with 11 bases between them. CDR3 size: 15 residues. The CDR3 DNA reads TGCGCCAGCTCCCAAGGGCCCTCTGGGGCCAACGTCCTGACTTTC. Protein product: CASSQGPSGANVLTF.

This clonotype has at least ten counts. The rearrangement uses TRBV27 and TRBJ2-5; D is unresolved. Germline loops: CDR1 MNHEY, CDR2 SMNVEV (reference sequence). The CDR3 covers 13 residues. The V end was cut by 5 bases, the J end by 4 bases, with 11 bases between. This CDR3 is CASSVKFGETQYF. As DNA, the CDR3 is TGTGCCAGCAGTGTAAAATTTGGAGAGACCCAGTACTTC.

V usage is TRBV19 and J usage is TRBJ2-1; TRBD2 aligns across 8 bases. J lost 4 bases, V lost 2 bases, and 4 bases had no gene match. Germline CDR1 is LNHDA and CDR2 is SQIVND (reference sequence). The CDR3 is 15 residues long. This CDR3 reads CASSISGSQYNEQFF. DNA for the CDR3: TGTGCCAGTAGTATAAGCGGGAGTCAATACAATGAGCAGTTCTTC.

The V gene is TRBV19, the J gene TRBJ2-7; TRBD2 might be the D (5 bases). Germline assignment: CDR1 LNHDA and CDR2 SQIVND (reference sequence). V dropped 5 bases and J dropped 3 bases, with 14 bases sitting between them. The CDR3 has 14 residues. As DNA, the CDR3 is TGTGCCAGTAGTCGGGGTCCGATCGTCTACGAGCAGTACTTC. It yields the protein CASSRGPIVYEQYF.

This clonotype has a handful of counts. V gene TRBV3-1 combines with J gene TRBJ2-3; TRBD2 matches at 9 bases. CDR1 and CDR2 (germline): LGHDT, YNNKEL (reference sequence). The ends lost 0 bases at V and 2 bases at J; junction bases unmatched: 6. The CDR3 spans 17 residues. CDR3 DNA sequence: TGTGCCAGCAGCCAAGATTTCGCTAGCGGGAACACAGATACGCAGTATTTT. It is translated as CASSQDFASGNTDTQYF.

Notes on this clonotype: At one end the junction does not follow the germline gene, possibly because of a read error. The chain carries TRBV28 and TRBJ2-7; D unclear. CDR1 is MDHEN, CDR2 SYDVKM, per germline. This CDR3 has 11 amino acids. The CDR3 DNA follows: TGTGCCAGCAGTTTAAACCTTATCTCGGTCTTC. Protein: CASSLNLISVF.

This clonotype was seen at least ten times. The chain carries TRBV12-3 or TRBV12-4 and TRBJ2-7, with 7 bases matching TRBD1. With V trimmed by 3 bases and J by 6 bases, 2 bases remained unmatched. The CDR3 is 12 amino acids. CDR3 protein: CASSFDRVEQYF. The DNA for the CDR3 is TGTGCCAGCAGTTTCGACAGGGTCGAGCAGTACTTC.

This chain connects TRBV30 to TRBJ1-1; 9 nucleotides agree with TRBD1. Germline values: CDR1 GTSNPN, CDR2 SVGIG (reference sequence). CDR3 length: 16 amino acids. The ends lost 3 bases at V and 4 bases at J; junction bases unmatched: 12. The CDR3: CAWRTGGGGPSTEAFF. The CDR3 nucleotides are TGTGCCTGGAGAACAGGGGGCGGGGGTCCGTCCACTGAAGCTTTCTTT.

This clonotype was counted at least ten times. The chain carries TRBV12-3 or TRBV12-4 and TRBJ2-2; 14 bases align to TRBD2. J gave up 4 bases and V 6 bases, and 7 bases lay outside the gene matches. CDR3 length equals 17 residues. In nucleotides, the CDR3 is TGTGCCAGCAGACTTGGGACTAGCGGGAGAGGCACCGGGGAGCTGTTTTTT. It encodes CASRLGTSGRGTGELFF.

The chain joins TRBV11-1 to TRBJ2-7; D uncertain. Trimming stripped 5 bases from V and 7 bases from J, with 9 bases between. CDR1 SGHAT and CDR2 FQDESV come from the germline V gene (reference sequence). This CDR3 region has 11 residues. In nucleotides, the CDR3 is TGTGCCAGCAGCGACTTTAAAGAGCAGTACTTC. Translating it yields CASSDFKEQYF.

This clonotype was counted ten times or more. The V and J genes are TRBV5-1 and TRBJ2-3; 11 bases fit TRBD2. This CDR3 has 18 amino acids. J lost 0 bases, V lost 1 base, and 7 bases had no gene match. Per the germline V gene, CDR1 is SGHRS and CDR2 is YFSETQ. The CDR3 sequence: CASSLSLAGVASTDTQYF. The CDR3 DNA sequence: TGCGCCAGCAGCTTGTCACTAGCGGGAGTAGCGAGCACAGATACGCAGTATTTT. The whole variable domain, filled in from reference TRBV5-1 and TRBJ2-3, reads KAGVTQTPRYLIKTRGQQVTLSCSPISGHRSVSWYQQTPGQGLQFLFEYFSETQRNKGNFPGRFSGRQFSNSRSEMNVSTLELGDSALYLCASSLSLAGVASTDTQYFGPGTRLTVL.

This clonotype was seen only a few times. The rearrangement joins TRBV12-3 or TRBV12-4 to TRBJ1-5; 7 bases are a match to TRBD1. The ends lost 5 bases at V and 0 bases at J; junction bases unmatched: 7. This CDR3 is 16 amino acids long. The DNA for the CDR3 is TGTGCCAGCAGTATCTACAGGGGAAATAGCAATCAGCCCCAGCATTTT. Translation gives CASSIYRGNSNQPQHF.

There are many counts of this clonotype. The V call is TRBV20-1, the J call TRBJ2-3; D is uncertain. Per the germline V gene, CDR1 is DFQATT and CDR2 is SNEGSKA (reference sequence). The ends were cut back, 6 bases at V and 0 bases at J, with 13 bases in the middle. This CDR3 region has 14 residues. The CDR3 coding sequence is TGCAGTGCCGTAATCTACCTTAGCACAGATACGCAGTATTTT. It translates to CSAVIYLSTDTQYF.

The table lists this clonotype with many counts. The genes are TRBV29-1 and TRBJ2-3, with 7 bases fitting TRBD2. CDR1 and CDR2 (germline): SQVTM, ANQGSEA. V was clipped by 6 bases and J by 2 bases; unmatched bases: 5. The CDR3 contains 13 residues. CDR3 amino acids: CSVMSGATDTQYF. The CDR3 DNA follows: TGCAGCGTGATGAGCGGGGCCACAGATACGCAGTATTTT.

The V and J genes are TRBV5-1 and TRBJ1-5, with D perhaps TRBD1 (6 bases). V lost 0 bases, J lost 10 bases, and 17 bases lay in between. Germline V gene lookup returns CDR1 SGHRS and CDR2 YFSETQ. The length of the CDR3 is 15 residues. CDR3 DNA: TGCGCCAGCAGCTTGGTTGGGGGCGGTCGTCACCCCCAGCATTTT. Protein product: CASSLVGGGRHPQHF.

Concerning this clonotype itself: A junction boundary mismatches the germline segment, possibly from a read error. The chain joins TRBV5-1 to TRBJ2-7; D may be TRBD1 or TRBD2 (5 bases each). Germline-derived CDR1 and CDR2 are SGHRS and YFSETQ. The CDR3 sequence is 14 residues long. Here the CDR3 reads CASSLVVGTYEQHF. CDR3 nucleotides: TGCGCCAGCAGCTTGGTTGTGGGGACCTACGAGCAGCACTTC.

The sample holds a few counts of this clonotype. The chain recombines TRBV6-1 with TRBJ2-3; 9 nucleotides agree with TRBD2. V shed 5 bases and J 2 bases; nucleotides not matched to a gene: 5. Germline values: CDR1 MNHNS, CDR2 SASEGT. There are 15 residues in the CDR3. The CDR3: CASSRLAGTTDTQYF. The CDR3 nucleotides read TGTGCCAGCAGTCGGCTAGCGGGAACCACAGATACGCAGTATTTT.

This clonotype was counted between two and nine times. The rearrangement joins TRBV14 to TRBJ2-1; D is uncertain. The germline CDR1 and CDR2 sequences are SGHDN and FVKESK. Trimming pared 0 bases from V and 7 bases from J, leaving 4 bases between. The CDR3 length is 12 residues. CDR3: CASSQEGNEQFF. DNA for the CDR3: TGTGCCAGCAGCCAAGAGGGGAATGAGCAGTTCTTC.

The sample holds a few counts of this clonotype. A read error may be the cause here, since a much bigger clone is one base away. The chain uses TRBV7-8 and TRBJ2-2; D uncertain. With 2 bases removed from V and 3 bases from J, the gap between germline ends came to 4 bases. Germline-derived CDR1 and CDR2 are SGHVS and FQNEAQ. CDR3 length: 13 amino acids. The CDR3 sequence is CASSLRDTGELFF. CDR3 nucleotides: TGTGCCAGCAGCTTAAGGGACACCGGGGAGCTGTTTTTT. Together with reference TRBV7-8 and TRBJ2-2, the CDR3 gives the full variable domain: GAGVSQSPRYKVAKRGQDVALRCDPISGHVSLFWYQQALGQGPEFLTYFQNEAQLDKSGLPSDRFFAERPEGSVSTLKIQRTQQEDSAVYLCASSLRDTGELFFGEGSRLTVL.

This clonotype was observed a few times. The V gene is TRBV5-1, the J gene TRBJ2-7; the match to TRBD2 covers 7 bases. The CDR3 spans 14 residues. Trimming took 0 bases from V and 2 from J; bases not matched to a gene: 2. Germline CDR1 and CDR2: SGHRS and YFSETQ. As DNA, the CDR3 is TGCGCCAGCAGCTTGGGGGAGGGCCCCTACGAGCAGTACTTC. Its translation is CASSLGEGPYEQYF.

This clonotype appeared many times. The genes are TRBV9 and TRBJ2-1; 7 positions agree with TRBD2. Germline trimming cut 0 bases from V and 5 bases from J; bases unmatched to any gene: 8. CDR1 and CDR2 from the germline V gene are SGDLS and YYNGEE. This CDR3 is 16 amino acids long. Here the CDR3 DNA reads TGTGCCAGCAGCGTAGGGGCGGGAGTAGAGGACAATGAGCAGTTCTTC. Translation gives CASSVGAGVEDNEQFF.

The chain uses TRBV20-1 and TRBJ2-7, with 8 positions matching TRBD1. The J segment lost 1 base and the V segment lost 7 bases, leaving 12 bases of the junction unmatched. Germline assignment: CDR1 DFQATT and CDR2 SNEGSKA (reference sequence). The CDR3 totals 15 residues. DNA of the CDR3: TGCAGTGTTAATTCGGGACAGGCGAATTCCTACGAGCAGTACTTC. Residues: CSVNSGQANSYEQYF.

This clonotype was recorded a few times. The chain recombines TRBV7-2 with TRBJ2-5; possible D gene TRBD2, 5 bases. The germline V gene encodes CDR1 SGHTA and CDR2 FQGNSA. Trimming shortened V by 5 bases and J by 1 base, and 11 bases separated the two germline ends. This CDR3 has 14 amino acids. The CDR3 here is CASSHEAGQETQYF. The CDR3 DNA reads TGTGCCAGCAGCCATGAGGCGGGCCAAGAGACCCAGTACTTC.